A single sample gave rise to the 14 T cell receptor beta chains below, sequenced in a study of T cell changes during pregnancy in multiple sclerosis (dated by TCRdb to about 2019). Receptors were amplified or captured by the immunoSEQ multiplex PCR assay. TCRdb mirrors the immuneACCESS table, restricted to in-frame sequences. Some clones are absent from its copies; in checked studies, under half trace to an unresolved V gene, and the reason for the others is unknown. In all, the sample holds about 100,000 clones, and more than 90% of those were seen once. The top ten clonotypes cover around 1.2% of the sample. Sequences were derived from peripheral blood, sampled in the second trimester of pregnancy. These receptors were obtained from a female donor with multiple sclerosis, enrolled in a pregnancy study.

The V call is TRBV10-3, the J call TRBJ1-2, with D unresolved. The CDR3 runs 16 residues. The germline V gene has CDR1 ENHRY and CDR2 SYGVKD. V was pared by 0 bases and J by 1 base, with 12 bases between. CDR3 sequence (DNA): TGTGCCATCAGTGAGTCGAGGACGGGATTTAACTATGGCTACACCTTC. Residues: CAISESRTGFNYGYTF.

The V call is TRBV4-1, the J call TRBJ1-1; 8 bases agree with TRBD1. V dropped 2 bases and J dropped 6; count of bases not matched to a gene: 5. Germline CDR1 and CDR2: MGHRA and YSYEKL. The CDR3 consists of 14 residues. The CDR3 spells CASSQPFRGPEAFF. CDR3 DNA: TGCGCCAGCAGCCAACCATTCAGGGGGCCTGAAGCTTTCTTT.

The chain is built from TRBV6-5 and TRBJ2-7; the D is unclear. The germline gives CDR1 MNHEY, CDR2 SVGAGI. Trimming shortened V by 6 bases and J by 2 bases, and 17 bases separated the two germline ends. The CDR3 consists of 15 residues. The CDR3 DNA reads as TGTGCCAGCAGCCTAGGTGAAAGTACCACCTACGAGCAGTACTTC. Amino acid sequence: CASSLGESTTYEQYF.

The rearrangement joins TRBV7-9 to TRBJ1-5, with D possibly matching TRBD1 (5 bases). Germline assignment: CDR1 SEHNR and CDR2 FQNEAQ (reference sequence). The CDR3 sequence is 14 residues long. Trimming pared 3 bases from V and 2 bases from J, leaving 8 bases between. CDR3 loop: CASSFSGGNQPQHF. CDR3 nucleotide sequence: TGTGCCAGCAGCTTCTCGGGGGGCAATCAGCCCCAGCATTTT.

The chain recombines TRBV5-1 with TRBJ2-5; TRBD1 might be the D (6 bases). This CDR3 is 15 amino acids long. V was cut by 0 bases and J by 0 bases, with 9 bases left in between. Per germline, CDR1 SGHRS and CDR2 YFSETQ. The CDR3 reads CASSLGGGNQETQYF. The CDR3 DNA reads as TGCGCCAGCAGCTTGGGAGGGGGAAACCAAGAGACCCAGTACTTC.

This clone came up once. The V and J genes are TRBV6-1 and TRBJ1-4; TRBD1 might be the D (5 bases). The CDR3 is 14 amino acids. Germline V CDR1 and CDR2: MNHNS, SASEGT. V was clipped by 7 bases and J by 7 bases, with 16 bases between them. CDR3 sequence reads: CASNRPGEGEKLFF. CDR3 nucleotides: TGTGCCAGCAACAGGCCGGGGGAAGGTGAAAAACTGTTTTTT.

This clone showed up just once. The chain uses TRBV7-9 and TRBJ2-5; TRBD2 matches 8 bases. After removal of 3 bases from V and 3 bases from J, the junction contained 9 bases not matched to a gene. The CDR3 has 16 amino acids. CDR1 is SEHNR and CDR2 is FQNEAQ in the germline V gene (reference sequence). This CDR3 reads CASSLRGAVVEETQYF. CDR3 DNA sequence: TGTGCCAGCAGCTTGCGGGGGGCCGTGGTTGAAGAGACCCAGTACTTC.

The chain combines TRBV6-5 with TRBJ1-5, with TRBD1 as a possible D gene (5 bases). CDR3 length: 13 amino acids. In germline, CDR1 is MNHEY, CDR2 SVGAGI. Trimming shortened V by 9 bases and J by 4 bases, and 13 bases separated the two germline ends. CDR3 residues: CARPRDWNQPQHF. The DNA of the CDR3 is TGTGCCAGACCCCGGGACTGGAATCAGCCCCAGCATTTT.

Of note for this clone: Mismatch with germline at one junction end may stem from a read error. The chain recombines TRBV9 with TRBJ2-2, with a possible D match to TRBD2 (5 bases). The CDR3 is 13 amino acids. The germline gives CDR1 SGDLS, CDR2 YYNGEE. The CDR3: CASGVEVTGELFF. The CDR3, as DNA: TGTGCCAGCGGCGTGGAGGTCACCGGGGAGCTGTTTTTT.

J is TRBJ2-4 and V is TRBV6-6, with D possibly matching TRBD1 (5 bases). The CDR3 is 15 residues long. CDR1 MNHNY and CDR2 SVGAGI come from the germline V gene (reference sequence). Trimming took off 0 bases at V and 0 bases at J, with 6 bases between the two ends. The CDR3 sequence is CASSYSQGAKNIQYF. For the CDR3, the DNA is TGTGCCAGCAGTTACTCCCAGGGAGCCAAAAACATTCAGTACTTC.

V gene TRBV19 combines with J gene TRBJ1-5; unclear D gene. CDR3 length: 11 amino acids. Trimming removed 11 bases at V and 7 bases at J, with 12 bases between. The germline V gene encodes CDR1 LNHDA and CDR2 SQIVND (reference sequence). The CDR3 region has the DNA TGTGCCTCGGGAGGGAAGCAGCCCCAGCATTTT. It specifies CASGGKQPQHF.

The chain links TRBV30 to TRBJ2-2; D is possibly TRBD2 (6 bases). V gave up 2 bases and J gave up 5 bases, with 9 bases separating them. The V gene's germline CDR1 is GTSNPN and CDR2 SVGIG (reference sequence). The CDR3 length is 13 residues. CDR3 in DNA: TGTGCCTGGAGTAGGAGGGAGACCGGGGAGCTGTTTTTT. It is translated as CAWSRRETGELFF.

The chain links TRBV7-2 to TRBJ2-7, with 7 nucleotides matching TRBD1. There are 18 residues in the CDR3. Germline V gene sequence: CDR1 SGHTA, CDR2 FQGNSA. J gave up 0 bases and V 1 base, and 12 bases lay outside the gene matches. CDR3 residues: CASSLEGAGFLSSYEQYF. CDR3 bases: TGTGCCAGCAGCTTAGAGGGGGCCGGCTTCCTCTCCTCCTACGAGCAGTACTTC. Complete variable domain (other parts from reference TRBV7-2 and TRBJ2-7): GAGVSQSPSNKVTEKGKDVELRCDPISGHTALYWYRQSLGQGLEFLIYFQGNSAPDKSGLPSDRFSAERTGGSVSTLTIQRTQQEDSAVYLCASSLEGAGFLSSYEQYFGPGTRLTVT.

This sequence joins TRBV27 and TRBJ2-5, with 10 bases identical to TRBD2. V dropped 6 bases and J dropped 4; count of bases not matched to a gene: 8. Looked up from germline, CDR1 is MNHEY and CDR2 is SMNVEV (reference sequence). CDR3 length: 15 amino acids. This CDR3 is CASRLGLARGETQYF. The DNA for the CDR3 is TGTGCCAGCAGACTGGGACTAGCGAGGGGAGAGACCCAGTACTTC.